This TCR beta chain is drawn from a study of blood T cell repertoires in COVID-19. Study summary: Sites in the United States, Italy and Spain provided acute and convalescent COVID-19 samples.

The authors' processing: Using reference gene primer amplification, nucleated cell counts were estimated. The protocol was immunoSEQ multiplex PCR, while the TCRdb copy is restricted to in-frame clones and leaves out a portion. That table furnishes V, J and clone size, whereas the DNA furnished D and trimming. The sample carries approximately 170,000 clones, about 80% recorded once. The CDR3 consists of 13 residues. The V gene's germline CDR1 is LGHDT and CDR2 YNNKEL (reference sequence). Trimming took off 0 bases at V and 4 bases at J, with 4 bases between the two ends. The sequence was collected from a woman at least 80 years old with acute or convalescent COVID-19. The specimen sequenced was peripheral blood. This chain links TRBV3-1 (or the pseudogene TRBV3-2) with TRBJ1-3, with D unresolved. The CDR3 DNA is TGTGCCAGCAGCCAAGATAGAGGAAACACCATATATTTT. This encodes CASSQDRGNTIYF.